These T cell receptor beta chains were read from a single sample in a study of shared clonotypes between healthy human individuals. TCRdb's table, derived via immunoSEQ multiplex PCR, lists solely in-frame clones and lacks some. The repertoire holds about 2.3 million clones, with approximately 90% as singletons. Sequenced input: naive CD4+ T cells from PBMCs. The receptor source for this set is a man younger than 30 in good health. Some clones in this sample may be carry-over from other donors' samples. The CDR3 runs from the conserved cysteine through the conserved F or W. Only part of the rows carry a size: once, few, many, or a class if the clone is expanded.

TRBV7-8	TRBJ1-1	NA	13	CASSLGWGTEAFF
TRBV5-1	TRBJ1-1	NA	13	CASSSYRDTEAFF
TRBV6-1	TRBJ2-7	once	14	CASSDLRSSYEQYF
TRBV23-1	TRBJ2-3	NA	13	CASRPTGTDTQYF
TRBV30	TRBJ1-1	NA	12	CAWSGQGGEAFF
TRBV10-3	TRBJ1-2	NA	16	CAISRSGTGGDYGYTF
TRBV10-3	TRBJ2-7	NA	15	CAISESRGLAEKQYF
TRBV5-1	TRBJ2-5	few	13	CASSLGGGETQYF
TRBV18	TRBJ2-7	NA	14	CASSSRDRSYEQYF
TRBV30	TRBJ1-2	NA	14	CAWSGYRGRYGYTF
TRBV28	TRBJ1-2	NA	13	CASSPQRAYGYTF
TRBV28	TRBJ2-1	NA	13	CASGVSSYNEQFF
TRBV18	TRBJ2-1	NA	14	CASSPGLARWEQFF
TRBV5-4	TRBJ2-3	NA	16	CASSLGGPTSTDTQYF
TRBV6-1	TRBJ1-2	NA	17	CASSEAEGTADFYGYTF
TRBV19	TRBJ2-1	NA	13	CASSSVSYNEQFF
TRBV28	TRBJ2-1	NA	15	CATHPAGLGGDEQFF
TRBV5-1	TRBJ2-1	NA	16	CASSLGTSGRSNEQFF
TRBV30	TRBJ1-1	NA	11	CAWRTNYGAFF
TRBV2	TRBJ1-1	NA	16	CARTGDRRGPSTEAFF
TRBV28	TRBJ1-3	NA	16	CASSLHDRGLGNTIYF
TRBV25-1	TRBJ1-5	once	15	CASSGSTGLHQPQHF
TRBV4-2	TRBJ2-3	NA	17	CASSQDYTSGGVDTQYF
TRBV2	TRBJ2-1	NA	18	CASSGGSPSAGPYNEQFF
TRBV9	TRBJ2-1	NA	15	CASSPRTSGGNEQFF
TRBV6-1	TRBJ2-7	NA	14	CTSRSRDRGHEQYF
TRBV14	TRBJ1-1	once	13	CASSQARVTEAFF
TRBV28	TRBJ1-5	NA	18	CASSLLAFRELGNQPQHF
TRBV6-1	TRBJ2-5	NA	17	CASSEAPSGRTPETQYF
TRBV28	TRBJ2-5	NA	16	CASTPALGTGAKTQYF
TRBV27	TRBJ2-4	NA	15	CASSLGRGVRDIQYF
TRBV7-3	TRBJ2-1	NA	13	CASSLQVYNEQFF
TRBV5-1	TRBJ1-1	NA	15	CASSVGPRGNTEAFF
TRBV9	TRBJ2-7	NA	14	CASSQKGGTYEQYF
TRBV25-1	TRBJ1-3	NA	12	CASKSSGNTIYF